This T cell receptor (beta chain) was recovered during a study of T cells after somatic rescue of genetic block. Trimming pared 3 bases from V and 5 bases from J, leaving 16 bases between. The CDR3 is 15 residues long. Germline CDR1 and CDR2: SGDLS and YYNGEE. Clones were sequenced by immunoSEQ multiplex PCR, and TCRdb holds only the in-frame ones, with some missing. Of 68,000 or so clones listed, 85% to 95% are singletons. Specimen: peripheral blood mononuclear cells (PBMCs). The sequence was obtained from a man aged 35 to 55. The chain combines TRBV9 with TRBJ2-3; no reliable D call. The DNA for the CDR3 is TGTGCCAGCAGCGCCGCTCCGGCAGTTGGAGATACGCAGTATTTT. Translated, it gives CASSAAPAVGDTQYF.